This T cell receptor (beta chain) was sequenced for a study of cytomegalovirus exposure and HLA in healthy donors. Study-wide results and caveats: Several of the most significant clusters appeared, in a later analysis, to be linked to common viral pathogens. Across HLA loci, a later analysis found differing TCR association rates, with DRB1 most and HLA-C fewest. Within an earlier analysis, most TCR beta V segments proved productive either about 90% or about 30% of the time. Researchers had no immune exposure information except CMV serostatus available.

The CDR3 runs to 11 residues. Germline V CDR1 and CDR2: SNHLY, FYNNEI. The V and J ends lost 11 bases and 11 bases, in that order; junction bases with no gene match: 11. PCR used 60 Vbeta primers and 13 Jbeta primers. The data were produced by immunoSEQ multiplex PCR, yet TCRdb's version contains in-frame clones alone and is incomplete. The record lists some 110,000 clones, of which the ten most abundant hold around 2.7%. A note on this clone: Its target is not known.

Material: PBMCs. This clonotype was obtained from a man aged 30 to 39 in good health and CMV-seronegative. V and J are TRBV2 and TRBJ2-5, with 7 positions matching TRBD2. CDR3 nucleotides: TGTGCCGGGGGGGTGGCCCTTGAGCAGTACTTC. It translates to CAGGVALEQYF.